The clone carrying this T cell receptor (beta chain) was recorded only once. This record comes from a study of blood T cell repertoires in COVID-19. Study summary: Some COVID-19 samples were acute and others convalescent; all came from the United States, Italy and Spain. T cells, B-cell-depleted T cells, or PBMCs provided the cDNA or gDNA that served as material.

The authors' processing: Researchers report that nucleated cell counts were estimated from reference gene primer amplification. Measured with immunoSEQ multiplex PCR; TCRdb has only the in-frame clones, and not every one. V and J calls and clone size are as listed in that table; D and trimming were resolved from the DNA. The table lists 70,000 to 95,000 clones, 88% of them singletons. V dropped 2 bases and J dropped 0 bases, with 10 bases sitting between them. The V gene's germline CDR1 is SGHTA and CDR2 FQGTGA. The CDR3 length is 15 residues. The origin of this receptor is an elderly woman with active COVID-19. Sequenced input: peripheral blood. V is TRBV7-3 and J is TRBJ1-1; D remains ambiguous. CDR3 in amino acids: CASSLGGKLNTEAFF. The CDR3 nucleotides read TGTGCCAGCAGCTTAGGTGGCAAACTGAACACTGAAGCTTTCTTT.